This T cell receptor beta chain was identified during a study of cytomegalovirus exposure and HLA in healthy donors. Amplification used 60 Vbeta primers and 13 Jbeta primers. Original analysis: Approximately 11 million shared chains were among the 60 million to 80 million unique TCR beta chains that a later analysis counted. The data were produced by immunoSEQ multiplex PCR, yet TCRdb's version contains in-frame clones alone and is incomplete. For V, J and clone size, that table is used; D and trimming come from the DNA. This sample carries 90,000 or so clones, approximately 85% of them seen once, and the ten largest clones take approximately 3%. This clone came up once. What it binds is unknown. Study-wide points: The authors listed roughly 150 TCR beta chains as cytomegalovirus-associated. Researchers reported in a later analysis that common viral pathogens appeared linked to several top clusters. The HLA-A and HLA-B alleles of most subjects were reportedly predicted accurately from TCR beta sequences.

The material sequenced was PBMCs. The TCR comes from a young man in good health and CMV-seropositive.

The CDR3 loop is CASSLAGGIEQYF. CDR3 nucleotides: TGTGCCAGCAGCTTAGCGGGAGGGATCGAGCAGTACTTC. The gene calls are TRBV5-4 and TRBJ2-7; 10 bases agree with TRBD2. J lost 6 bases, V lost 2 bases, and 2 bases had no gene match. From germline, CDR1 is SGHNT and CDR2 YYREEE (reference sequence). The CDR3 totals 13 residues.